Listed below are T cell receptor beta chains from one sample, sequenced in a study of OX40 agonist ivuxolimab in advanced cancers. Only in-frame clones appear in the TCRdb table, and some are missing; sequencing was by immunoSEQ multiplex PCR. The data hold about 21,000 clones, with about 84% observed a single time. The sample was CD4+ or CD8+ T cells sorted from blood, taken in a trial of the OX40 agonist ivuxolimab. The receptors derive from an adult with an advanced solid tumor such as melanoma, head and neck, liver or kidney cancer. The CDR3 runs from the conserved cysteine through the conserved F or W. D genes are given only for firm matches. Rows give clone size only sometimes, using once, few, many, or a class for an expanded clone.

v_gene: TRBV19
abundance: NA
j_gene: TRBJ2-7
d_gene: TRBD2
CDR3aa: CASTGTSGDYEQYF
CDR3nt: TGTGCCAGTACCGGGACTAGCGGGGACTACGAGCAGTACTTC

v_gene: TRBV10-3
abundance: many
j_gene: TRBJ2-2
d_gene: NA
CDR3aa: CAISEPGVGVTGELFF
CDR3nt: TGTGCCATCAGTGAGCCTGGAGTAGGGGTCACCGGGGAGCTGTTTTTT

v_gene: TRBV5-1
abundance: once
j_gene: TRBJ1-1
d_gene: TRBD1
CDR3aa: CASSSRGGWTEAFF
CDR3nt: TGCGCCAGCAGCAGCCGAGGGGGCTGGACTGAAGCTTTCTTT

v_gene: TRBV6-1
abundance: few
j_gene: TRBJ2-7
d_gene: NA
CDR3aa: CASSEAAGDGYEQYF
CDR3nt: TGTGCCAGCAGTGAAGCGGCAGGGGATGGGTACGAGCAGTACTTC

v_gene: TRBV27
abundance: NA
j_gene: TRBJ2-1
d_gene: NA
CDR3aa: CASGNNEQFF
CDR3nt: TGTGCCAGCGGGAACAATGAGCAGTTCTTC

v_gene: TRBV6-5
abundance: NA
j_gene: TRBJ2-7
d_gene: TRBD1
CDR3aa: CASSYNQGAAYEQYF
CDR3nt: TGTGCCAGCAGTTACAACCAGGGGGCTGCCTACGAGCAGTACTTC

v_gene: TRBV11-3
abundance: NA
j_gene: TRBJ2-3
d_gene: NA
CDR3aa: CASSPSGADTQYF
CDR3nt: TGTGCCAGCAGCCCCTCGGGCGCAGATACGCAGTATTTT

v_gene: TRBV5-1
abundance: NA
j_gene: TRBJ1-2
d_gene: TRBD1
CDR3aa: CASSKTGTEIYGYTF
CDR3nt: TGCGCCAGCAGCAAAACCGGGACAGAGATATATGGCTACACCTTC

v_gene: TRBV6-9
abundance: few
j_gene: TRBJ2-1
d_gene: NA
CDR3aa: CASSYVGDEQFF
CDR3nt: TGTGCCAGCAGTTACGTCGGAGATGAGCAGTTCTTC

v_gene: TRBV15
abundance: NA
j_gene: TRBJ2-2
d_gene: NA
CDR3aa: CAMASDANTGELFF
CDR3nt: TGTGCCATGGCCTCCGACGCGAACACCGGGGAGCTGTTTTTT

v_gene: TRBV6-1
abundance: few
j_gene: TRBJ2-3
d_gene: NA
CDR3aa: CASKGVWTDTQYF
CDR3nt: TGTGCCAGCAAAGGAGTCTGGACAGATACGCAGTATTTT

v_gene: TRBV2
abundance: NA
j_gene: TRBJ2-1
d_gene: NA
CDR3aa: CASYGHRRLLSYNEQFF
CDR3nt: TGTGCCAGCTATGGGCACAGGCGATTACTCTCCTACAATGAGCAGTTCTTC

v_gene: TRBV6-1
abundance: NA
j_gene: TRBJ2-2
d_gene: NA
CDR3aa: CASSEALERVNTGELFF
CDR3nt: TGTGCCAGCAGTGAAGCGCTTGAGAGGGTGAACACCGGGGAGCTGTTTTTT

v_gene: TRBV4-1
abundance: NA
j_gene: TRBJ1-2
d_gene: NA
CDR3aa: CASTTESGYGYTF
CDR3nt: TGCGCCAGCACCACCGAGAGCGGCTATGGCTACACCTTC

v_gene: TRBV5-6
abundance: NA
j_gene: TRBJ1-2
d_gene: NA
CDR3aa: CASSGPRMPRLGYTF
CDR3nt: TGTGCCAGTTCCGGTCCTCGAATGCCACGGCTTGGCTACACCTTC

v_gene: TRBV2
abundance: once
j_gene: TRBJ2-7
d_gene: NA
CDR3aa: CASSGGQGLYEQYF
CDR3nt: TGTGCCAGCAGTGGGGGGCAGGGACTCTACGAGCAGTACTTC

v_gene: TRBV4-1
abundance: NA
j_gene: TRBJ1-5
d_gene: TRBD1
CDR3aa: CASSLNDRVDQPQHF
CDR3nt: TGCGCCAGCAGCCTAAACGACAGGGTGGATCAGCCCCAGCATTTT

v_gene: TRBV5-1
abundance: NA
j_gene: TRBJ2-5
d_gene: TRBD2
CDR3aa: CASSLPGTSGGPYF
CDR3nt: TGCGCCAGCAGCTTGCCGGGGACTAGCGGGGGGCCTTACTTC

v_gene: TRBV10-3
abundance: NA
j_gene: TRBJ2-7
d_gene: TRBD2
CDR3aa: CAISEVGGGARYEQYF
CDR3nt: TGTGCCATCAGTGAGGTGGGCGGGGGGGCCCGCTACGAGCAGTACTTC

v_gene: TRBV5-5
abundance: NA
j_gene: TRBJ2-2
d_gene: NA
CDR3aa: CATNTDPGELFF
CDR3nt: TGTGCCACCAATACGGATCCCGGGGAGCTGTTTTTT

v_gene: TRBV5-4
abundance: NA
j_gene: TRBJ1-2
d_gene: NA
CDR3aa: CASSLGTRDGYTF
CDR3nt: TGTGCCAGCAGCTTGGGCACAAGGGATGGCTACACCTTC

v_gene: TRBV27
abundance: NA
j_gene: TRBJ1-1
d_gene: NA
CDR3aa: CASSPPGSEAFF
CDR3nt: TGTGCCAGCAGTCCCCCGGGCTCTGAAGCTTTCTTT

v_gene: TRBV15
abundance: NA
j_gene: TRBJ2-1
d_gene: TRBD1
CDR3aa: CATSRVPDRAYDEQFF
CDR3nt: TGTGCCACCAGCAGAGTTCCCGACAGGGCGTACGATGAGCAGTTCTTC

v_gene: TRBV4-1
abundance: few
j_gene: TRBJ2-7
d_gene: NA
CDR3aa: CASSQDAEQYF
CDR3nt: TGCGCCAGCAGCCAAGATGCCGAGCAGTACTTC

v_gene: TRBV6-5
abundance: NA
j_gene: TRBJ2-2
d_gene: TRBD1
CDR3aa: CASSYLQGGNTGELFF
CDR3nt: TGTGCCAGCAGTTACTTACAGGGGGGGAACACCGGGGAGCTGTTTTTT

v_gene: TRBV10-1
abundance: NA
j_gene: TRBJ1-1
d_gene: TRBD1
CDR3aa: CASRSTGGEAFF
CDR3nt: TGCGCCAGCAGATCCACAGGGGGTGAAGCTTTCTTT

v_gene: TRBV6-5
abundance: few
j_gene: TRBJ1-6
d_gene: NA
CDR3aa: CASSTGAAHNSPLHF
CDR3nt: TGTGCCAGCAGTACCGGGGCAGCACATAATTCACCCCTCCACTTT

v_gene: TRBV20-1
abundance: NA
j_gene: TRBJ2-5
d_gene: NA
CDR3aa: CRGGSQETQYF
CDR3nt: TGCAGGGGGGGCAGCCAAGAGACCCAGTACTTC

v_gene: TRBV5-4
abundance: NA
j_gene: TRBJ1-1
d_gene: NA
CDR3aa: CASTLVGGSNTEAFF
CDR3nt: TGTGCCAGCACCCTCGTGGGGGGATCGAACACTGAAGCTTTCTTT

v_gene: TRBV2
abundance: NA
j_gene: TRBJ2-2
d_gene: NA
CDR3aa: CASIARGPGELFF
CDR3nt: TGTGCCAGCATTGCAAGGGGCCCCGGGGAGCTGTTTTTT

v_gene: TRBV28
abundance: NA
j_gene: TRBJ1-5
d_gene: TRBD1
CDR3aa: CASSPQGAGQPQHF
CDR3nt: TGTGCCAGCAGTCCCCAGGGGGCGGGTCAGCCCCAGCATTTT

v_gene: TRBV27
abundance: NA
j_gene: TRBJ2-7
d_gene: NA
CDR3aa: CASKGEGEQYF
CDR3nt: TGTGCCAGCAAGGGGGAAGGGGAGCAGTACTTC

v_gene: TRBV9
abundance: NA
j_gene: TRBJ2-1
d_gene: NA
CDR3aa: CASSDDRSSYNEQFF
CDR3nt: TGTGCCAGCAGCGACGACAGGAGCTCCTACAATGAGCAGTTCTTC

v_gene: TRBV4-2
abundance: NA
j_gene: TRBJ2-2
d_gene: TRBD2
CDR3aa: CASSQDPGLAGTNTGELFF
CDR3nt: TGTGCCAGCAGCCAAGATCCCGGACTAGCGGGGACGAACACCGGGGAGCTGTTTTTT

v_gene: TRBV28
abundance: NA
j_gene: TRBJ1-3
d_gene: NA
CDR3aa: CASSSGHNRDTIYF
CDR3nt: TGTGCCAGCAGTTCCGGACACAATAGGGACACCATATATTTT

v_gene: TRBV5-6
abundance: NA
j_gene: TRBJ1-1
d_gene: TRBD1
CDR3aa: CASSEGARTEAFF
CDR3nt: TGTGCCAGCAGCGAGGGGGCGAGGACTGAAGCTTTCTTT

v_gene: TRBV4-1
abundance: NA
j_gene: TRBJ2-7
d_gene: TRBD2
CDR3aa: CASSDAGGAYEQYF
CDR3nt: TGCGCCAGCAGCGACGCGGGGGGAGCCTACGAGCAGTACTTC